This TCR beta chain was found in a study of T cells after yellow fever vaccination. Study-wide results and limits: Boosting was followed by the reappearance of most primary-vaccination clones (approximately 95% CD4, about 89% CD8).

The CDR3 consists of 13 residues. V gave up 3 bases and J gave up 3 bases; unmatched junction bases: 2. This clonotype was seen more than once but under ten times. Its specificity is not known. The authors made TCR cDNA by 5'RACE template switching, adding a universal primer site and UMIs. Each CDR3 protein is one row after TCRdb ran MiXCR on the 5' RACE reads. In the table there are some 320,000 distinct CDR3 sequences, roughly a tenth of which are singletons. The clonotype comes from a man aged 18 to 35 who received the YFV17D yellow fever vaccine. This specimen consisted of CD4+ T cells sorted from PBMCs, obtained 45 days after the yellow fever booster vaccination. The J gene is TRBJ2-7, the V gene TRBV12-3 or TRBV12-4; TRBD1 matches 7 bases. CDR3 nucleotides: TGTGCCAGCAGTTTGGACAGGCTCTACGAGCAGTACTTC. It is translated as CASSLDRLYEQYF.